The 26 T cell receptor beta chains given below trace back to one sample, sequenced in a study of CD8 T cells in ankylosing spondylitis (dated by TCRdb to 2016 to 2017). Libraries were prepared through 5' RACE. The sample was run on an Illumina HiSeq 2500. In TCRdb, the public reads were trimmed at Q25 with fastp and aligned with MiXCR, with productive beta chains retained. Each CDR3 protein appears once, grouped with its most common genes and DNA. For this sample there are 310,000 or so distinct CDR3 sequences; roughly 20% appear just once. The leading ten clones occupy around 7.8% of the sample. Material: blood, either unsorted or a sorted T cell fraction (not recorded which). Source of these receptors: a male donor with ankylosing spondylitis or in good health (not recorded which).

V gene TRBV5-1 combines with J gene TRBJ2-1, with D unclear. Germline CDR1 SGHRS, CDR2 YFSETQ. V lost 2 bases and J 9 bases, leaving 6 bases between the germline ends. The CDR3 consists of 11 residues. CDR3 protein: CASSFAGEQFF. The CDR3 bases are TGCGCCAGCAGCTTCGCCGGTGAGCAGTTCTTC.

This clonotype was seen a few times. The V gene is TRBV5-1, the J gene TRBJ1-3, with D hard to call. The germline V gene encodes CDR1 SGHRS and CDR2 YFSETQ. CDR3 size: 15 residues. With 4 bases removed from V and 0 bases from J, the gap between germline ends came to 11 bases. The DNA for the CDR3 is TGCGCCAGCAGCCCTGTGGGGAGCTCTGGAAACACCATATATTTT. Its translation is CASSPVGSSGNTIYF.

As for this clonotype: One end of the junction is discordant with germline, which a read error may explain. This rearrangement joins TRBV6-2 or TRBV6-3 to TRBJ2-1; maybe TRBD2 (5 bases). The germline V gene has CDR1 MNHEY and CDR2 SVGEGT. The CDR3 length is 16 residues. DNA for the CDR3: TGTGCCAGCAGTCCCTTTGGAGGTGGGAATCACAATGCGCAGTTCTTC. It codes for CASSPFGGGNHNAQFF.

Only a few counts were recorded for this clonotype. The DNA for the CDR3 is TGTGCCATCACGCTAAAAGGAGGGGCAGATACGCAGTATTTT. This translates into CAITLKGGADTQYF. The rearrangement links TRBV7-9 to TRBJ2-3, with D possibly being TRBD2 (6 bases). Per the germline V gene, CDR1 is SEHNR and CDR2 is FQNEAQ (reference sequence). The CDR3 consists of 14 residues. Trimming removed 10 bases at V and 4 bases at J, with 18 bases between.

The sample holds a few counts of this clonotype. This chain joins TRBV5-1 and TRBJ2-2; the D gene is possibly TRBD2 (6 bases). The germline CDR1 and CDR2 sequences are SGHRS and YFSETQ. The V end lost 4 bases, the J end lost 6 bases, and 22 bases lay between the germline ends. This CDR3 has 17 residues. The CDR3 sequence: CASSPTVPGLQAGELFF. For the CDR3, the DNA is TGCGCCAGCAGCCCGACAGTGCCGGGACTCCAGGCCGGGGAGCTGTTTTTT.

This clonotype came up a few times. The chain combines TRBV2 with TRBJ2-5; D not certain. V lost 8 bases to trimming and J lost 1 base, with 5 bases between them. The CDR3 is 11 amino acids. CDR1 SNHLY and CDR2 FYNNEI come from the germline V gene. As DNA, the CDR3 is TGTGCCAGCCAGATCCAAGAGACCCAGTACTTC. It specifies CASQIQETQYF.

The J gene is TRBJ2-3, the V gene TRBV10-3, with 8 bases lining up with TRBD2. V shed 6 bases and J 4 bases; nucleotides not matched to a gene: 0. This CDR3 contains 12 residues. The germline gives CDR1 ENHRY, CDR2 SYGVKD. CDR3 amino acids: CAIRAGADTQYF. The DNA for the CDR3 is TGTGCCATCAGAGCGGGGGCAGATACGCAGTATTTT.

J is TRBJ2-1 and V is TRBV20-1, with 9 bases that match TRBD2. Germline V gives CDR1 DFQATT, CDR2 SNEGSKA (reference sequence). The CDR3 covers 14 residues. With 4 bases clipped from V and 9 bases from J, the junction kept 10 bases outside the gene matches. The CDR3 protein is CSATSGGPPVEQFF. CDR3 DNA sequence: TGCAGTGCTACCAGCGGGGGGCCCCCTGTTGAGCAGTTCTTC.

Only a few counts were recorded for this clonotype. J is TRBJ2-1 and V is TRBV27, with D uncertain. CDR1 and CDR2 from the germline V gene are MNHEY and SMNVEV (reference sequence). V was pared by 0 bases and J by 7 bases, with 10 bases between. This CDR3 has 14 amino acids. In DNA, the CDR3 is TGTGCCAGCAGTTTATCGAGGTCCGCGAATGAGCAGTTCTTC. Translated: CASSLSRSANEQFF.

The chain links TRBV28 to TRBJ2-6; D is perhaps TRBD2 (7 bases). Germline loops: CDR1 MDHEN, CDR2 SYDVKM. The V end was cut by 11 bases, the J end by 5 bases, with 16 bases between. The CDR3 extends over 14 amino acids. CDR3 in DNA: TGTGCCGCTGGGGGGGGGCTTAGGGCCAACGTCCTGACTTTC. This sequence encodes CAAGGGLRANVLTF.

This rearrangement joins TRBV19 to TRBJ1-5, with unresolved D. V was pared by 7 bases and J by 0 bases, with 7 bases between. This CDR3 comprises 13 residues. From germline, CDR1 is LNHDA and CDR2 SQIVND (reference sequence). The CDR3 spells CASTLNSNQPQHF. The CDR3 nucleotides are TGTGCCAGTACTCTTAATAGCAATCAGCCCCAGCATTTT.

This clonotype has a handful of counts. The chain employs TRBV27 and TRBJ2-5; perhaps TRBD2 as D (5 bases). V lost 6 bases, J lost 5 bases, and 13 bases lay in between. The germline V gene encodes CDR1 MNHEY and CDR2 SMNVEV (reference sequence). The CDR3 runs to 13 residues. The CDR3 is CASRRRNGETQYF. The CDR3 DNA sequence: TGTGCCAGCAGAAGGAGGAATGGGGAGACCCAGTACTTC.

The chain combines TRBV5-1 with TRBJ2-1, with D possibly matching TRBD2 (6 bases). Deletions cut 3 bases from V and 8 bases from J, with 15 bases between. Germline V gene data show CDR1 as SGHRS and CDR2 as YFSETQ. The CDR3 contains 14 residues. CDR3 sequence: CASSSGGAFDEQFF. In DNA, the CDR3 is TGCGCCAGCAGCTCGGGCGGGGCATTCGATGAGCAGTTCTTC.

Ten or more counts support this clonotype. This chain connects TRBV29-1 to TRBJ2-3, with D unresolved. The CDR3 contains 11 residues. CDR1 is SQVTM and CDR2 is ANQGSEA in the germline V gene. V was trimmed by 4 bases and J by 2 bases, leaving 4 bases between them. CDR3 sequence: CSVGHTDTQYF. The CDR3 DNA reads TGCAGCGTTGGGCACACAGATACGCAGTATTTT.

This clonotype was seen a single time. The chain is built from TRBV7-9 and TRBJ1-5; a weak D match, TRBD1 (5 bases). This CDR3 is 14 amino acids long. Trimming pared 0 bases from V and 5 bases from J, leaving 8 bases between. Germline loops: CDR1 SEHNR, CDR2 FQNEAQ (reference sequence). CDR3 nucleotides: TGTGCCAGCAGCTTAGCGACAGATTATCAGCCCCAGCATTTT. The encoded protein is CASSLATDYQPQHF.

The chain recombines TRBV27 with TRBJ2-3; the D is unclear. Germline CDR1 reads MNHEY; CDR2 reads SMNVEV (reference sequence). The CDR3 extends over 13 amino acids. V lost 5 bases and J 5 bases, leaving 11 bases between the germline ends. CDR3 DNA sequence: TGTGCCAGCAGTCTGGACCCTTTAGATACGCAGTATTTT. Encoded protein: CASSLDPLDTQYF.

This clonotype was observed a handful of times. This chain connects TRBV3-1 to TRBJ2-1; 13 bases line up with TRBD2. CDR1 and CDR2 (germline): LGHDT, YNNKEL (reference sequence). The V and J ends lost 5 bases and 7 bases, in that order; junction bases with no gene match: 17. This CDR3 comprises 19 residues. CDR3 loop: CASSSRLRTSGRRDNEQFF. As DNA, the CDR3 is TGTGCCAGCAGCTCACGCCTGCGGACTAGCGGGAGAAGAGATAATGAGCAGTTCTTC.

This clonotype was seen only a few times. CDR3 in amino acids: CAISFSLSTEYSNQPQHF. The CDR3 DNA reads as TGTGCCATCAGTTTTTCGCTCTCGACAGAATATAGCAATCAGCCCCAGCATTTT. The rearrangement uses TRBV10-3 and TRBJ1-5; TRBD1 is a possible D gene (5 bases). Trimming left V 5 bases short and J 0 bases short, with 20 bases between. In germline, CDR1 is ENHRY, CDR2 SYGVKD. The CDR3 runs 18 residues.

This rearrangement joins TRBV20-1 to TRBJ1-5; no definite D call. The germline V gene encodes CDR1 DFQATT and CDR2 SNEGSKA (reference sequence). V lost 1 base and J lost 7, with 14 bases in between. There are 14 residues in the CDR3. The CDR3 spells CSARGAALEQPQHF. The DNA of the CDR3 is TGCAGTGCTAGAGGGGCGGCACTGGAGCAGCCCCAGCATTTT.

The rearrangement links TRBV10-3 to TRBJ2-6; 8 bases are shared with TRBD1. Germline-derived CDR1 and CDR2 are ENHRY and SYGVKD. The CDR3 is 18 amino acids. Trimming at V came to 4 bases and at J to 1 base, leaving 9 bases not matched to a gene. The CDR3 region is CAISATDREVSGANVLTF. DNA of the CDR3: TGTGCCATCAGTGCTACGGACAGGGAAGTGTCTGGGGCCAACGTCCTGACTTTC.

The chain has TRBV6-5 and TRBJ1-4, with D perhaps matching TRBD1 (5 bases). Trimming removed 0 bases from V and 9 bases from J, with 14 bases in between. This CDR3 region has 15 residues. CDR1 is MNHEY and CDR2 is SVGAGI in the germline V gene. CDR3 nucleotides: TGTGCCAGCAGTTACTCGGGACGACCAAGCAAAAAACTGTTTTTT. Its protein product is CASSYSGRPSKKLFF.

The CDR3, as DNA: TGTGCCAGCAGTGAAGGGGGCCTGAAAGAGACCCAGTACTTC. It encodes CASSEGGLKETQYF. The V gene is TRBV25-1, the J gene TRBJ2-5; a possible D gene is TRBD1 (6 bases). This CDR3 has 14 amino acids. Germline-derived CDR1 and CDR2 are MGHDK and SYGVNS. V was clipped by 2 bases and J by 3 bases, with 10 bases between them.

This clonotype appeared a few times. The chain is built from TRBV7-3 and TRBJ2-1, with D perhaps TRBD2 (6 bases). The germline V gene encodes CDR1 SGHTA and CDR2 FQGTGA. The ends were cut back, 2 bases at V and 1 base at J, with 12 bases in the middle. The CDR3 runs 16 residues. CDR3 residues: CASSLGSGTSYNEQFF. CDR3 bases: TGTGCCAGCAGCTTAGGTAGCGGAACTTCCTACAATGAGCAGTTCTTC.

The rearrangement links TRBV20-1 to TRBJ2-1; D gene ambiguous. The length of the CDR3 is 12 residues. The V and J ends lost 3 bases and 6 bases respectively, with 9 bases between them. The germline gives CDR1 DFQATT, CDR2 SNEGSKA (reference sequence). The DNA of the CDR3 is TGCAGTGCTAGGGCAGGACGCAATGAGCAGTTCTTC. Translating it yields CSARAGRNEQFF.

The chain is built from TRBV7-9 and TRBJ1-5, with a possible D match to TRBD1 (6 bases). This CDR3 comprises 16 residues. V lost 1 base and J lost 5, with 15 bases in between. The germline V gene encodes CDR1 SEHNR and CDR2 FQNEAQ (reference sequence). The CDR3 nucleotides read TGTGCCAGCAGCTTAGAAGGGGGGGTTACTGATCAGCCCCAGCATTTT. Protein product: CASSLEGGVTDQPQHF.

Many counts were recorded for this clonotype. The DNA for the CDR3 is TGCGCCAGCAGCTCCGGACTAGCGGACCCTCCGGAGCTGTTTTTT. Protein sequence: CASSSGLADPPELFF. The chain couples TRBV5-1 to TRBJ2-2; 10 bases fit TRBD2. This CDR3 contains 15 residues. With V trimmed by 3 bases and J by 10 bases, 9 bases remained unmatched. CDR1 and CDR2 from the germline V gene are SGHRS and YFSETQ. Full variable domain (outside the CDR3, taken from reference TRBV5-1 and TRBJ2-2): KAGVTQTPRYLIKTRGQQVTLSCSPISGHRSVSWYQQTPGQGLQFLFEYFSETQRNKGNFPGRFSGRQFSNSRSEMNVSTLELGDSALYLCASSSGLADPPELFFGEGSRLTVL.